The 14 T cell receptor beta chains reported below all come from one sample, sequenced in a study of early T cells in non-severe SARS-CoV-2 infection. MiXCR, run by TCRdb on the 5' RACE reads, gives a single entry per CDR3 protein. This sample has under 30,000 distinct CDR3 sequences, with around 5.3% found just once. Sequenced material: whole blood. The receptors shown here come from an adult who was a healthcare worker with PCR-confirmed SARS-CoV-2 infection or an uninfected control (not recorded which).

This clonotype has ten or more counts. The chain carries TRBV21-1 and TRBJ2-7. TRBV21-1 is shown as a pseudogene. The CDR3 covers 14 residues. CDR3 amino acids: CASSKGQLSYEQYF. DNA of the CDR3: TGTGCCAGCAGCAAAGGGCAACTCTCCTACGAGCAGTACTTC.

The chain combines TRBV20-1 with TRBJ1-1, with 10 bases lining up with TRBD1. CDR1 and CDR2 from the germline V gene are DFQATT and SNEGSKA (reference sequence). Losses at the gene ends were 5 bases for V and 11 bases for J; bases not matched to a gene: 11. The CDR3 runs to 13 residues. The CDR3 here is CSAVLGTGEGAFF. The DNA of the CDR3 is TGCAGTGCTGTACTTGGGACAGGGGAAGGGGCTTTCTTT.

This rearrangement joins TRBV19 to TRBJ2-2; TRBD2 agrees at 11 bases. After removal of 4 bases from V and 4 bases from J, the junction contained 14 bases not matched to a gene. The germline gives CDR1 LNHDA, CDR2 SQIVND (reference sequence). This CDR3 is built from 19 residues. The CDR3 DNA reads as TGTGCCAGTAGTACTCCCCCGGGTAGCGGGAGGGCAATCACCGGGGAGCTGTTTTTT. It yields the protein CASSTPPGSGRAITGELFF.

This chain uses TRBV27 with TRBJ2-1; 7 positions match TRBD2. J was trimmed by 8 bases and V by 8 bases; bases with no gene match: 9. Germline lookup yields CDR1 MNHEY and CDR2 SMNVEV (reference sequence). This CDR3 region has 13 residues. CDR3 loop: CASGRTSGHEQFF. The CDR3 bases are TGTGCCAGCGGGAGGACTAGTGGCCATGAGCAGTTCTTC.

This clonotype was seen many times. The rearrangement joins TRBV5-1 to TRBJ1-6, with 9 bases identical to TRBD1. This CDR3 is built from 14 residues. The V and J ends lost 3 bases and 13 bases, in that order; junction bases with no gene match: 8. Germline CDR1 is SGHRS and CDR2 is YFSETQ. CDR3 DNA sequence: TGCGCCAGCAGCTCCGGGACAGGGTGGAATCCCCTCCACTTT. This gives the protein CASSSGTGWNPLHF.

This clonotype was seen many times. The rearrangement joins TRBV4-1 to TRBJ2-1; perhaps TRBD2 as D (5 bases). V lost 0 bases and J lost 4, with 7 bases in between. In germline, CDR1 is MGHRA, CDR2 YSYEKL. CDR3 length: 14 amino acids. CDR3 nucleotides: TGCGCCAGCAGCCAAGATTCGGGGTACAATGAGCAGTTCTTC. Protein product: CASSQDSGYNEQFF.

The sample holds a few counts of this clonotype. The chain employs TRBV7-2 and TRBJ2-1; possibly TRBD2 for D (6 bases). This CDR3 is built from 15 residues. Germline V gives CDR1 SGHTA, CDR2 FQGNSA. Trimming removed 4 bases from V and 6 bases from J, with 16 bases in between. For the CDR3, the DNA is TGTGCCAGCAGCTCGGGACCCGGGGAGGTCAATGAGCAGTTCTTC. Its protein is CASSSGPGEVNEQFF.

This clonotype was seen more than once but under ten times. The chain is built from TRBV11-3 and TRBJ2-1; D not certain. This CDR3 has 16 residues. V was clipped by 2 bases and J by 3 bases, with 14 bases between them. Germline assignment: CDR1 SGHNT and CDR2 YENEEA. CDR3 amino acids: CASSLYRTADYNEQFF. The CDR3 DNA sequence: TGTGCCAGCAGCTTATATAGGACCGCGGACTACAATGAGCAGTTCTTC.

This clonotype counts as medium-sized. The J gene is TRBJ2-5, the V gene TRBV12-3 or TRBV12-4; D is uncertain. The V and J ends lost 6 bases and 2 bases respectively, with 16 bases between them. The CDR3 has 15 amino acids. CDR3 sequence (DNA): TGTGCCAGCAGCCCCCGGGTAGACGAACAAGAGACCCAGTACTTC. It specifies CASSPRVDEQETQYF.

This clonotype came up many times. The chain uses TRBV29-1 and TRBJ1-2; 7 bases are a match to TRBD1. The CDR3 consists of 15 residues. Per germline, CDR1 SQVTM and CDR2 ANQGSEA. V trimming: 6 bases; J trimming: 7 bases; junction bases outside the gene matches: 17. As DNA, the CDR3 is TGCAGCGTCTACAAACTCGGACAGGCTCTTACTGGCTACACCTTC. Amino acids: CSVYKLGQALTGYTF.

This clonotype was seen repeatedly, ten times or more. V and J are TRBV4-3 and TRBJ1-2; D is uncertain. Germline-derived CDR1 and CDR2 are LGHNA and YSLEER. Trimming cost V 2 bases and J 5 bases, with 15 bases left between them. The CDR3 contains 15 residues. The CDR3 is CASSQTSTGGYGYTF. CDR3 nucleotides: TGCGCCAGCAGCCAAACATCAACGGGAGGGTATGGCTACACCTTC.

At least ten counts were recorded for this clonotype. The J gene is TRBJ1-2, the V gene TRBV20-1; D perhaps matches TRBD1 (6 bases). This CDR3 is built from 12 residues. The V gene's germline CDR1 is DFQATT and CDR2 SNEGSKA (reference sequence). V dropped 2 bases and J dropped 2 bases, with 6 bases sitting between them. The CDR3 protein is CSARQGNYGYTF. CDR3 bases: TGCAGTGCTAGACAGGGGAACTATGGCTACACCTTC.

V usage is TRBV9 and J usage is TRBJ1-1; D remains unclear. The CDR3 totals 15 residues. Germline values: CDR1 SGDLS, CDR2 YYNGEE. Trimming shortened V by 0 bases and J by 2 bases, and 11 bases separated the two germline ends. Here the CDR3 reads CASSVVSGENTEAFF. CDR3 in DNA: TGTGCCAGCAGCGTAGTTTCCGGGGAAAACACTGAAGCTTTCTTT.

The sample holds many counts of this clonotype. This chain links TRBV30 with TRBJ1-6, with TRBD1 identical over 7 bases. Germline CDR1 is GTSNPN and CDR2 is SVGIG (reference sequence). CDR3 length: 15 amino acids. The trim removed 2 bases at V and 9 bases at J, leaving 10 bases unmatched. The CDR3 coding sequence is TGTGCCTGGAGTCCAGGAATCGCAGGGGGTTCACCCCTCCACTTT. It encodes CAWSPGIAGGSPLHF.